This record looks at one T cell receptor beta chain sequence and its context. Clones were read by immunoSEQ multiplex PCR, and TCRdb kept only the in-frame ones, dropping some. The sample records fewer than 350,000 clones, 85% to 90% being singletons. The data were obtained in a study of blood T cell repertoires in COVID-19. Germline-derived CDR1 and CDR2 are SGHAT and FQNNGV. This CDR3 is built from 14 residues. J lost 6 bases, V lost 5 bases, and 6 bases had no gene match. The receptor's source is a woman between 18 and 30 years old with acute COVID-19. V gene TRBV11-2 combines with J gene TRBJ2-2; 7 positions agree with TRBD1. Sequencing input: PBMCs or T cells enriched from blood (not recorded which). CDR3 in DNA: TGTGCCAGCAGCATAAGACAGGGTCCCGGGGAGCTGTTTTTT. Translation gives CASSIRQGPGELFF.